The sequence of this T cell receptor (beta chain) was determined in a study of identical twins. General observations from the study: Within beta out-of-frame sequences, the excess sharing observed between twins was weaker.

Template switching, a step in the protocol, added a universal primer site, and cDNA carried unique molecular identifiers. MiXCR, run by TCRdb on the 5' RACE reads, gives a single entry per CDR3 protein. Seen here are roughly 230,000 distinct CDR3 sequences, about 8% observed once, and the top ten hold roughly 3.1%. This clonotype was detected a few times. Antigen unknown. V was clipped by 3 bases and J by 5 bases; unmatched bases: 15. Germline CDR1 and CDR2: SGHVS and FQNEAQ. CDR3 length: 17 residues. The sample was also linked to a second study, of yellow fever vaccine responses in identical twins.

The sample taken for sequencing was CD8+ T cells sorted from blood. This TCR derives from a woman aged 18-29 years in good health. The chain employs TRBV7-8 and TRBJ2-5; 7 nucleotides match TRBD2. CDR3 nucleotide sequence: TGTGCCAGCAGCTTCGACTTTGTGGGAGGGCCGTGGGAGACCCAGTACTTC. Its protein is CASSFDFVGGPWETQYF.